A single sample gave rise to the 23 T cell receptor beta chains below, sequenced in a study of control samples from healthy donors and cancer patients. Here immunoSEQ multiplex PCR was the method, and the copy in TCRdb shows in-frame clones only, minus some. The sample shows roughly 120,000 clones, 85% to 95% of them seen only once. The sample consisted of PBMCs. These receptors were collected from a man between 45 and 60 years old with head and neck cancer.

The chain couples TRBV6-1 to TRBJ1-1, with TRBD1 matching over 9 bases. This CDR3 region has 15 residues. V shed 3 bases and J 1 base; nucleotides not matched to a gene: 3. Germline-derived CDR1 and CDR2 are MNHNS and SASEGT. The CDR3 sequence is CASSDRDRANTEAFF. The CDR3 DNA is TGTGCCAGCAGTGACCGGGACAGGGCGAACACTGAAGCTTTCTTT.

As DNA, the CDR3 is TGTGCCAGCGACGGGGGGCTGAGCTCCTACGAGCAGTACTTC. This codes for CASDGGLSSYEQYF. This chain joins TRBV7-9 and TRBJ2-7; TRBD2 is a possible D gene (7 bases). The CDR3 totals 14 residues. Germline V gene data show CDR1 as SEHNR and CDR2 as FQNEAQ (reference sequence). V gave up 8 bases and J gave up 0 bases, with 14 bases separating them.

This clone was detected once. CDR3 loop: CASSAGPFSGNTIYF. The CDR3 region has the DNA TGTGCCAGCAGCGCTGGCCCCTTTTCCGGAAACACCATATATTTT. The V call is TRBV6-5, the J call TRBJ1-3, with D unclear. In germline, CDR1 is MNHEY, CDR2 SVGAGI. Trimming took 6 bases from V and 4 from J, leaving 16 bases between them. CDR3 length: 15 amino acids.

The chain links TRBV21-1 to TRBJ2-3; no DNA check was done on the table's D call, TRBD2. TRBV21-1 is recorded as a pseudogene. This CDR3 has 15 amino acids. The CDR3 nucleotides are TGTGCCAGCAGCAAAGTGGGGGGGTGCACAGATACGCAGTATTTT. It is translated as CASSKVGGCTDTQYF.

The gene calls are TRBV6-5 and TRBJ2-1, with D perhaps being TRBD1 or TRBD2 (5 bases each). V was shortened by 4 bases and J by 7 bases, with 8 bases between the two germline ends. This CDR3 is built from 12 residues. The germline CDR1 and CDR2 sequences are MNHEY and SVGAGI. The CDR3 DNA reads as TGTGCCAGCAGTTGGGACCAAAATGAGCAGTTCTTC. This translates into CASSWDQNEQFF.

Comments on this clone: The same CDR3 is also encoded by other DNA sequences in this sample. The rearrangement links TRBV7-2 to TRBJ1-1; D not resolved. Trimming pared 5 bases from V and 3 bases from J, leaving 4 bases between. CDR3 length equals 11 residues. Germline V gene lookup returns CDR1 SGHTA and CDR2 FQGNSA. CDR3 sequence: CASSPYTEAFF. CDR3 nucleotides: TGTGCCAGCAGCCCATACACTGAAGCTTTCTTT.

The rearrangement uses TRBV7-9 and TRBJ2-7; 12 positions match TRBD1. This CDR3 is built from 15 residues. V was clipped by 4 bases and J by 7 bases; unmatched bases: 8. Germline CDR1 and CDR2: SEHNR and FQNEAQ (reference sequence). The CDR3 reads CASSWGGQGAREQYF. The CDR3, as DNA: TGTGCCAGCAGCTGGGGGGGACAGGGGGCGCGAGAGCAGTACTTC. Drawing the rest from reference TRBV7-9 and TRBJ2-7, the complete variable domain is DTGVSQNPRHKITKRGQNVTFRCDPISEHNRLYWYRQTLGQGPEFLTYFQNEAQLEKSRLLSDRFSAERPKGSFSTLEIQRTEQGDSAMYLCASSWGGQGAREQYFGPGTRLTVT.

This chain's CDR3 is CASSAYRGGTEAFF. CDR3 in DNA: TGTGCCAGCAGCGCCTACAGGGGTGGCACTGAAGCTTTCTTT. The rearrangement uses TRBV7-9 and TRBJ1-1; TRBD1 aligns across 7 bases. After removal of 5 bases from V and 4 bases from J, the junction contained 7 bases not matched to a gene. The CDR3 covers 14 residues. Germline assignment: CDR1 SEHNR and CDR2 FQNEAQ (reference sequence). Full variable domain (remainder filled in from reference TRBV7-9 and TRBJ1-1): DTGVSQNPRHKITKRGQNVTFRCDPISEHNRLYWYRQTLGQGPEFLTYFQNEAQLEKSRLLSDRFSAERPKGSFSTLEIQRTEQGDSAMYLCASSAYRGGTEAFFGQGTRLTVV.

The chain combines TRBV6-5 with TRBJ2-7, with a weak D call TRBD1 (6 bases). Looked up from germline, CDR1 is MNHEY and CDR2 is SVGAGI. The CDR3 consists of 13 residues. The germline V and J ends were trimmed by 5 bases and 4 bases, with 12 bases remaining between them. As DNA, the CDR3 is TGTGCCAGCAGTAGGGGGTCCCGGTACGAGCAGTACTTC. Translated, it gives CASSRGSRYEQYF.

The chain combines TRBV28 with TRBJ1-1, with 7 positions matching TRBD1. With 5 bases clipped from V and 1 base from J, the junction kept 4 bases outside the gene matches. The CDR3 length is 14 residues. The germline gives CDR1 MDHEN, CDR2 SYDVKM. CDR3 in amino acids: CASSEGGKNTEAFF. Written as DNA, the CDR3 is TGTGCCAGCAGTGAAGGGGGCAAGAACACTGAAGCTTTCTTT.

The rearrangement uses TRBV5-4 and TRBJ2-3, with D perhaps matching TRBD2 (5 bases). In germline, CDR1 is SGHNT, CDR2 YYREEE (reference sequence). Trimming cost V 3 bases and J 11 bases, with 16 bases left between them. The CDR3 sequence is 13 residues long. CDR3 DNA sequence: TGTGCCAGCAGCTCCCGCGTTCTAGCCGAGCAGTATTTT. The encoded protein is CASSSRVLAEQYF.

The rearrangement links TRBV7-3 to TRBJ2-2; 8 positions match TRBD1. Germline trimming cut 6 bases from V and 4 bases from J; bases unmatched to any gene: 10. Germline V gene data show CDR1 as SGHTA and CDR2 as FQGTGA. The CDR3 totals 16 residues. The CDR3 nucleotides are TGTGCCAGCAGGGATTACACAGGGGGTTCCACCGGGGAGCTGTTTTTT. Protein product: CASRDYTGGSTGELFF.

V usage is TRBV24-1 and J usage is TRBJ1-2; a possible D gene is TRBD1 (6 bases). Germline V CDR1 and CDR2: KGHDR, SFDVKD. This CDR3 has 14 amino acids. Trimming removed 2 bases from V and 4 bases from J, with 10 bases in between. Here the CDR3 DNA reads TGTGCCACCAGTGATTCAGTAGGGGGCTATGGCTACACCTTC. This sequence encodes CATSDSVGGYGYTF.

V and J are TRBV6-1 and TRBJ2-6; D remains ambiguous. The CDR3 sequence is 15 residues long. V lost 3 bases and J 0 bases, leaving 6 bases between the germline ends. CDR1 is MNHNS and CDR2 is SASEGT in the germline V gene. The CDR3 loop is CASSDRSSGANVLTF. The CDR3 DNA reads as TGTGCCAGCAGTGACAGGTCCTCTGGGGCCAACGTCCTGACTTTC.

The chain links TRBV3-1 (or the pseudogene TRBV3-2) to TRBJ2-7; TRBD2 might be the D (5 bases). Germline CDR1 LGHDT, CDR2 YNNKEL (reference sequence). The CDR3 sequence is 14 residues long. The V end was cut by 8 bases, the J end by 0 bases, with 14 bases between. CDR3 sequence: CASPGPGSSYEQYF. The CDR3 nucleotides read TGTGCCAGCCCTGGACCGGGGAGCTCCTACGAGCAGTACTTC.

The chain joins TRBV11-2 to TRBJ1-3, with D unresolved. V gave up 11 bases and J gave up 1 base, with 15 bases separating them. CDR1 is SGHAT and CDR2 is FQNNGV in the germline V gene. The length of the CDR3 is 14 residues. The CDR3 sequence is CASSGSRSGNTIYF. The CDR3, as DNA: TGTGCCTCCAGCGGGTCTCGTTCTGGAAACACCATATATTTT.

In this sample, this clone turned up once. The chain recombines TRBV15 with TRBJ2-6; 8 nucleotides line up with TRBD1. This CDR3 contains 18 residues. V shed 0 bases and J 0 bases; nucleotides not matched to a gene: 4. Per the germline V gene, CDR1 is LNHNV and CDR2 is YYDKDF (reference sequence). In DNA, the CDR3 is TGTGCCACCAGCAGAGATTGGGGGACAGGCTCTGGGGCCAACGTCCTGACTTTC. Protein product: CATSRDWGTGSGANVLTF.

The rearrangement links TRBV2 to TRBJ1-2; TRBD1 matches 8 bases. The CDR3 sequence is 13 residues long. J lost 8 bases, V lost 1 base, and 3 bases had no gene match. From germline, CDR1 is SNHLY and CDR2 FYNNEI. The CDR3 region is CASSEGQGQGYTF. In DNA, the CDR3 is TGTGCCAGCAGTGAAGGACAGGGGCAAGGCTACACCTTC.

The chain recombines TRBV6-5 with TRBJ1-1; TRBD1 matches 8 bases. The CDR3 spans 13 residues. V shed 8 bases, J shed 4 bases, and the junction held 6 bases outside the gene matches. Germline lookup yields CDR1 MNHEY and CDR2 SVGAGI. CDR3 DNA sequence: TGTGCCAGCGGACAGGGTCAGCTCACTGAAGCTTTCTTT. This encodes CASGQGQLTEAFF.

V gene TRBV30 combines with J gene TRBJ2-7; the D is unclear. V was pared by 0 bases and J by 7 bases, with 7 bases between. The CDR3 is made up of 11 amino acids. Germline loops: CDR1 GTSNPN, CDR2 SVGIG (reference sequence). The CDR3 sequence is CAWSVPGEQYF. The CDR3, as DNA: TGTGCCTGGAGTGTTCCCGGTGAGCAGTACTTC.

This chain uses TRBV23-1 with TRBJ1-1; D is unclear. TRBV23-1 falls under the ORF class, with uncertain function. The CDR3 has 12 amino acids. The germline V and J ends were trimmed by 7 bases and 0 bases, with 6 bases remaining between them. This CDR3 is CASMKLNTEAFF. CDR3 nucleotide sequence: TGCGCCAGCATGAAACTGAACACTGAAGCTTTCTTT.

The V and J genes are TRBV9 and TRBJ2-5; D is unresolved. Trimming pared 4 bases from V and 5 bases from J, leaving 15 bases between. In germline, CDR1 is SGDLS, CDR2 YYNGEE. This CDR3 has 14 amino acids. CDR3 DNA: TGTGCCAGCAGCTATGACCCAGCCCGGGAGACCCAGTACTTC. Its protein product is CASSYDPARETQYF.

Here the CDR3 DNA reads TGTGCCAGCAGTTACTCGACAGCTAACTATGGCTACACCTTC. It specifies CASSYSTANYGYTF. This chain links TRBV6-6 with TRBJ1-2; D is perhaps TRBD1 (5 bases). Trimming took 0 bases from V and 0 from J, leaving 5 bases between them. The length of the CDR3 is 14 residues. Germline V gene data show CDR1 as MNHNY and CDR2 as SVGAGI (reference sequence).